One and the same sample provided the 10 T cell receptor beta chains below, sequenced in a study of blood T cell repertoires in COVID-19. Using immunoSEQ multiplex PCR, the repertoire was profiled, and TCRdb retains in-frame clones only, with some absent. The sample contains roughly 110,000 clones, approximately 89% of which appear only once. The sample was peripheral blood. Receptors were obtained from a man between 50 and 59 years old with active or convalescent COVID-19.

This chain connects TRBV6-5 to TRBJ2-1, with 9 positions matching TRBD2. Germline loops: CDR1 MNHEY, CDR2 SVGAGI. CDR3 length: 12 residues. The CDR3: CVSGSAYNEQFF. The CDR3 coding sequence is TGTGTTAGCGGGAGTGCCTACAATGAGCAGTTCTTC.

The genes are TRBV6-1 and TRBJ1-5, with D unclear. This CDR3 is built from 14 residues. Trimming took off 0 bases at V and 2 bases at J, with 5 bases between the two ends. Germline CDR1 is MNHNS and CDR2 is SASEGT. CDR3 coding DNA: TGTGCCAGCAGTGAAGCCGGAGGCAATCAGCCCCAGCATTTT. Protein product: CASSEAGGNQPQHF.

This sequence joins TRBV6-5 and TRBJ2-7, with a weak D call TRBD1 (6 bases). The germline CDR1 and CDR2 sequences are MNHEY and SVGAGI. The length of the CDR3 is 14 residues. Trimming stripped 7 bases from V and 2 bases from J, with 15 bases between. As DNA, the CDR3 is TGTGCCAGCAATGCCGGGACACTAACCTACGAGCAGTACTTC. Protein sequence: CASNAGTLTYEQYF.

The rearrangement joins TRBV6-5 to TRBJ2-2; D might be TRBD2 (6 bases). The V end lost 6 bases, the J end lost 2 bases, and 13 bases lay between the germline ends. Germline CDR1 is MNHEY and CDR2 is SVGAGI. The CDR3 is 15 amino acids. The CDR3 sequence: CASRFRDFNTGELFF. Here the CDR3 DNA reads TGTGCCAGCAGATTCCGGGACTTCAACACCGGGGAGCTGTTTTTT.

This clone was seen only a few times. V is TRBV28 and J is TRBJ2-3, with 13 bases fitting TRBD2. The V gene end was trimmed by 2 bases and the J gene end by 4 bases; junction bases not matched to a gene: 6. The CDR3 spans 17 residues. Germline CDR1 and CDR2: MDHEN and SYDVKM. The CDR3 region is CASSLGLAGVRADTQYF. CDR3 DNA: TGTGCCAGCAGTTTAGGACTAGCGGGAGTGCGGGCAGATACGCAGTATTTT.

The gene calls are TRBV18 and TRBJ2-3, with D possibly being TRBD1 (7 bases). This CDR3 is built from 17 residues. The germline gives CDR1 KGHSH, CDR2 LQKENI. V lost 3 bases to trimming and J lost 3 bases, with 19 bases between them. The CDR3 region is CASSPVPRDRVTDTQYF. The CDR3 coding sequence is TGTGCCAGCTCACCGGTACCGCGGGACAGAGTTACAGATACGCAGTATTTT.

This chain uses TRBV19 with TRBJ1-5, with 9 bases matching TRBD1. The CDR3 contains 15 residues. The germline CDR1 and CDR2 sequences are LNHDA and SQIVND (reference sequence). Trimming took 4 bases from V and 4 from J; bases not matched to a gene: 5. Written as DNA, the CDR3 is TGTGCCAGTAGTAGGGGACAGGGAGGGAATCAGCCCCAGCATTTT. Translation: CASSRGQGGNQPQHF.

V usage is TRBV7-2 and J usage is TRBJ2-7; D is perhaps TRBD1 (6 bases). The CDR3 runs 16 residues. The V end lost 4 bases, the J end lost 1 base, and 17 bases lay between the germline ends. Germline V gives CDR1 SGHTA, CDR2 FQGNSA. In DNA form, the CDR3 reads TGTGCCAGCAGCTACGGGTATGGAAGGGGGTCCTACGAGCAGTACTTC. This gives the protein CASSYGYGRGSYEQYF.

The chain combines TRBV5-8 with TRBJ2-2; TRBD2 is a possible D gene (5 bases). Germline CDR1 is SGHTS and CDR2 is YDEGEE. V was clipped by 5 bases and J by 7 bases, with 9 bases between them. The CDR3 extends over 12 amino acids. The CDR3 here is CASRTGIGELFF. In DNA form, the CDR3 reads TGTGCCAGCAGAACGGGGATCGGGGAGCTGTTTTTT.

The chain combines TRBV11-2 with TRBJ1-6, with 9 bases lining up with TRBD1. Trimming took 5 bases from V and 7 from J; bases not matched to a gene: 6. This CDR3 has 15 residues. Germline V gene sequence: CDR1 SGHAT, CDR2 FQNNGV. CDR3 amino acids: CASSASTGGNSPLHF. CDR3 in DNA: TGTGCCAGCAGCGCTTCGACAGGGGGGAATTCACCCCTCCACTTT.